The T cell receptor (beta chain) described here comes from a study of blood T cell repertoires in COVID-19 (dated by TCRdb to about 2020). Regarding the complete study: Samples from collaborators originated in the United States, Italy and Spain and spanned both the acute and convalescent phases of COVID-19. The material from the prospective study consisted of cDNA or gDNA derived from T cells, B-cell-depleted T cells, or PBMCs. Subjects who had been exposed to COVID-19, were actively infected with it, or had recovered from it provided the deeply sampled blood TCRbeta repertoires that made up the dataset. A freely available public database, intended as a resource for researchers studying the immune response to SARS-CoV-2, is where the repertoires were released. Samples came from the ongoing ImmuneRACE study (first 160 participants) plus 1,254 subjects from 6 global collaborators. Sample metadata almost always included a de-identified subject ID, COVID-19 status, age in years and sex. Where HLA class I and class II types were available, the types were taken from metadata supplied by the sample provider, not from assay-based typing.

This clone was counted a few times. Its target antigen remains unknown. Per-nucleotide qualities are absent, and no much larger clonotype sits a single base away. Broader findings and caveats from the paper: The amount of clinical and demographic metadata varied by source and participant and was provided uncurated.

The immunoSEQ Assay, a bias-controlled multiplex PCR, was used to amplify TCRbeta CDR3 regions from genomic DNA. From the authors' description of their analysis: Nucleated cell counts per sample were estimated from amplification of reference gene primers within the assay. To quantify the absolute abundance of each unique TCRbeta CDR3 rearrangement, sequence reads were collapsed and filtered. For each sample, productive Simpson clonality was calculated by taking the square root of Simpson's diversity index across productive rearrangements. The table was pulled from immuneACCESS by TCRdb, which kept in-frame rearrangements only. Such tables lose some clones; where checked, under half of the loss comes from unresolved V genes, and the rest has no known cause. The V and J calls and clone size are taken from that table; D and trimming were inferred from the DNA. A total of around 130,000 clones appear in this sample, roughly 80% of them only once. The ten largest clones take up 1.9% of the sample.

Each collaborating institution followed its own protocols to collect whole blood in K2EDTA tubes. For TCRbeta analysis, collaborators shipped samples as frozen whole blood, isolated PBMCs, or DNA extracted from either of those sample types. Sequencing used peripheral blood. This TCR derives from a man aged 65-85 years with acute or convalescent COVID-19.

The DNA sequence follows: TGTGCCAGCAGCTTGGGCGGATATAGCAATCAGCCCCAGCATTTT. Its translation reads: CASSLGGYSNQPQHF. The sequence links TRBV5-6 to TRBJ1-5; no D gene can be assigned with confidence. Reading from cysteine to phenylalanine, the CDR3 counts 15 amino acids. Just CDR3 DNA is preserved here, 45 bases in frame from base 1. V loses 0 bases, J loses 0 bases, and the germline ends lie 7 bases apart. The germline V gene provides CDR1 SGHDT and CDR2 YYEEEE.